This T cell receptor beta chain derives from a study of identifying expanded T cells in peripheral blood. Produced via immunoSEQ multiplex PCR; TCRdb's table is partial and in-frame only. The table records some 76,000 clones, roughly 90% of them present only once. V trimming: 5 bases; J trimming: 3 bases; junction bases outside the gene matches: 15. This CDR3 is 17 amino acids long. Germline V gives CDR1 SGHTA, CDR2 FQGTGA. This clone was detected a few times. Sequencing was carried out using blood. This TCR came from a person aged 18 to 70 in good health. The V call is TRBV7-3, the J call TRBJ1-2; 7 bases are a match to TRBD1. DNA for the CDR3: TGTGCCAGCAGCCCCCGGGTGCGAAGGGGGCTATACTATGGCTACACCTTC. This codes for CASSPRVRRGLYYGYTF.